These 27 T cell receptor beta chains were all obtained from the same sample, sequenced in a study of patients and donors after allogeneic stem cell transplantation. TCRdb reanalysed the RT-PCR reads using MiXCR and keeps one entry per CDR3 protein. This table holds a few hundred thousand distinct CDR3 sequences, 11% to 15% found once. What was sequenced was blood, either unsorted or a sorted T cell fraction (not recorded which). The source of these receptors is a human donor who was either an allogeneic HSCT recipient or a stem cell or donor lymphocyte infusion donor (not recorded which). It is not recorded whose cells these are; they may come from a transplant donor.

This clonotype was observed a few times. The J gene is TRBJ1-5, the V gene TRBV2, with TRBD1 identical over 8 bases. V shed 6 bases and J 7 bases; nucleotides not matched to a gene: 5. The CDR3 is made up of 13 amino acids. The germline V gene encodes CDR1 SNHLY and CDR2 FYNNEI. Here the CDR3 reads CASRDRDGQPQHF. The CDR3 DNA is TGTGCCAGCAGGGACAGGGATGGACAGCCCCAGCATTTT.

This sequence joins TRBV20-1 and TRBJ2-7; 9 positions match TRBD1. J was trimmed by 6 bases and V by 6 bases; bases with no gene match: 6. The germline V gene encodes CDR1 DFQATT and CDR2 SNEGSKA (reference sequence). This CDR3 has 12 residues. This chain's CDR3 is CSAPTGGGEQYF. In DNA form, the CDR3 reads TGCAGTGCGCCGACAGGGGGTGGCGAGCAGTACTTC.

V gene TRBV13 combines with J gene TRBJ2-5; TRBD2 matches 8 bases. J was trimmed by 5 bases and V by 5 bases; bases with no gene match: 13. Per germline, CDR1 PRHDT and CDR2 FYEKMQ (reference sequence). CDR3 size: 16 residues. The CDR3 nucleotides read TGTGCCAGCAGCCTAACTACAAGCGGGAGAAGTGAGACCCAGTACTTC. Translating gives CASSLTTSGRSETQYF.

The CDR3 here is CASSRGLSEGKLFF. The CDR3 bases are TGTGCCAGTAGTCGAGGCCTGTCGGAGGGAAAACTGTTTTTT. The rearrangement links TRBV19 to TRBJ1-4; no clear D. Germline CDR1 and CDR2: LNHDA and SQIVND (reference sequence). The CDR3 has 14 amino acids. V was pared by 5 bases and J by 10 bases, with 17 bases between.

This clonotype has a handful of counts. The chain links TRBV9 to TRBJ1-3, with TRBD1 identical over 8 bases. V lost 3 bases, J lost 4 bases, and 18 bases stayed unmatched. The CDR3 is made up of 19 amino acids. In germline, CDR1 is SGDLS, CDR2 YYNGEE. The CDR3 reads CASSASLGQGGVRGNTIYF. As DNA, the CDR3 is TGTGCCAGCAGCGCATCTCTAGGACAGGGAGGCGTCAGAGGAAACACCATATATTTT. Combining the CDR3 with reference TRBV9 and TRBJ1-3 gives the whole variable domain DSGVTQTPKHLITATGQRVTLRCSPRSGDLSVYWYQQSLDQGLQFLIQYYNGEERAKGNILERFSAQQFPDLHSELNLSSLELGDSALYFCASSASLGQGGVRGNTIYFGEGSWLTVV.

This clonotype was seen only a few times. The chain carries TRBV19 and TRBJ2-7; tentative D call: TRBD2 (6 bases). Per germline, CDR1 LNHDA and CDR2 SQIVND (reference sequence). Trimming pared 7 bases from V and 7 bases from J, leaving 23 bases between. The CDR3 runs to 15 residues. The CDR3 loop reads CASTPSSALSEEQYF. The DNA of the CDR3 is TGTGCCAGTACCCCTTCTAGCGCTTTATCCGAAGAGCAGTACTTC.

In its sample, this clonotype was seen many times. The chain links TRBV20-1 to TRBJ1-2; D ambiguous. The CDR3 length is 14 residues. From germline, CDR1 is DFQATT and CDR2 SNEGSKA (reference sequence). Trimming took off 2 bases at V and 4 bases at J, with 14 bases between the two ends. CDR3 in DNA: TGCAGTGCTAGACCCGACGGCGGTTCCTATGGCTACACCTTC. It yields the protein CSARPDGGSYGYTF.

This clonotype was counted at least ten times. The genes are TRBV30 and TRBJ2-1, with 10 bases fitting TRBD2. Per germline, CDR1 GTSNPN and CDR2 SVGIG (reference sequence). This CDR3 is 16 amino acids long. The V and J ends lost 2 bases and 7 bases, in that order; junction bases with no gene match: 11. CDR3 protein: CAWSPLSGGMGNEQFF. As DNA, the CDR3 is TGTGCCTGGAGTCCCCTTAGCGGGGGGATGGGGAATGAGCAGTTCTTC.

The genes are TRBV7-8 and TRBJ2-7; 9 bases agree with TRBD1. With V trimmed by 1 base and J by 0 bases, 4 bases remained unmatched. The CDR3 is 16 amino acids. In germline, CDR1 is SGHVS, CDR2 FQNEAQ. CDR3 loop: CASSLGGQGLSYEQYF. DNA of the CDR3: TGTGCCAGCAGCTTAGGGGGACAGGGACTCTCCTACGAGCAGTACTTC.

V and J are TRBV27 and TRBJ2-3; D may correspond to TRBD1 or TRBD2 (5 bases each). Germline CDR1 is MNHEY and CDR2 is SMNVEV (reference sequence). Trimming took off 3 bases at V and 2 bases at J, with 12 bases between the two ends. The CDR3 length is 15 residues. The DNA of the CDR3 is TGTGCCAGCAGTTTGGGGGTGGGGATCACAGATACGCAGTATTTT. Protein product: CASSLGVGITDTQYF.

V and J are TRBV7-6 and TRBJ2-2, with TRBD2 identical over 7 bases. The length of the CDR3 is 16 residues. The germline V gene encodes CDR1 SGHVS and CDR2 FNYEAQ. V lost 11 bases to trimming and J lost 0 bases; unmatched junction nucleotides: 12. The CDR3 protein is CAGGGLKSSNTGELFF. DNA of the CDR3: TGTGCCGGCGGGGGACTAAAATCCTCGAACACCGGGGAGCTGTTTTTT.

This clonotype was detected ten times or more. This chain joins TRBV6-5 and TRBJ1-6; no definite D call. CDR3 length equals 14 residues. Germline CDR1 is MNHEY and CDR2 is SVGAGI. Deletions cut 4 bases from V and 6 bases from J, with 10 bases between. The DNA for the CDR3 is TGTGCCAGCAGTTTCCGACTGATTAATTCACCCCTCCACTTT. This sequence encodes CASSFRLINSPLHF.

This clonotype showed up many times. V is TRBV20-1 and J is TRBJ2-3; either TRBD1 or TRBD2 may fit D (7 bases each). Germline V gene sequence: CDR1 DFQATT, CDR2 SNEGSKA (reference sequence). This CDR3 comprises 16 residues. V was clipped by 5 bases and J by 6 bases, with 24 bases between them. CDR3 nucleotides: TGCAGTGCTGTCCAGGGGGGGGCCGCTGTATTTGATACGCAGTATTTT. This sequence encodes CSAVQGGAAVFDTQYF.

At least ten counts were recorded for this clonotype. The chain employs TRBV27 and TRBJ1-4, with 7 bases matching TRBD1. Per the germline V gene, CDR1 is MNHEY and CDR2 is SMNVEV (reference sequence). The CDR3 length is 18 residues. Unmatched junction bases numbered 13, after V lost 3 bases and J lost 3 bases. The CDR3 nucleotides are TGTGCCAGCAGTTTGTCCCAGTGGACAGGAAGACCTAATGAAAAACTGTTTTTT. Protein sequence: CASSLSQWTGRPNEKLFF. Drawing the rest from reference TRBV27 and TRBJ1-4, the complete variable domain is EAQVTQNPRYLITVTGKKLTVTCSQNMNHEYMSWYRQDPGLGLRQIYYSMNVEVTDKGDVPEGYKVSRKEKRNFPLILESPSPNQTSLYFCASSLSQWTGRPNEKLFFGSGTQLSVL.

This clonotype was picked up many times. The chain employs TRBV12-3 or TRBV12-4 and TRBJ2-3, with a weak D call TRBD1 (5 bases). V gave up 4 bases and J gave up 0 bases, with 14 bases separating them. The length of the CDR3 is 16 residues. The CDR3 spells CASSSPWGGSTDTQYF. For the CDR3, the DNA is TGTGCCAGCAGTTCCCCCTGGGGCGGTAGCACAGATACGCAGTATTTT.

V and J are TRBV5-5 and TRBJ2-5; 9 bases agree with TRBD2. The CDR3 length is 15 residues. The germline V gene encodes CDR1 SGHKS and CDR2 YYEKEE (reference sequence). V was clipped by 4 bases and J by 4 bases; unmatched bases: 8. CDR3 DNA: TGTGCCAGCAGCAAGGGACTAGCCTCAGTAGAGACCCAGTACTTC. Translation gives CASSKGLASVETQYF.

This chain links TRBV20-1 with TRBJ1-6; D is undetermined. Germline V gene sequence: CDR1 DFQATT, CDR2 SNEGSKA (reference sequence). Trimming left V 5 bases short and J 7 bases short, with 21 bases between. CDR3 length: 16 amino acids. The CDR3 sequence: CSAPAQFSNSNSPLHF. The CDR3 DNA reads as TGCAGTGCTCCAGCACAGTTTTCGAATTCGAATTCACCCCTCCACTTT.

In this sample, this clonotype turned up many times. DNA for the CDR3: TGTGCCAGCAGTGAGGTTGGACAGACTCCCTATGGCTACACCTTC. As protein: CASSEVGQTPYGYTF. V and J are TRBV2 and TRBJ1-2; weak D call: TRBD1 (6 bases). Looked up from germline, CDR1 is SNHLY and CDR2 is FYNNEI. This CDR3 has 15 residues. V was clipped by 3 bases and J by 4 bases, with 15 bases between them.

This clonotype has just a few counts. The chain recombines TRBV20-1 with TRBJ1-1, with 9 nucleotides matching TRBD1. With 5 bases clipped from V and 1 base from J, the junction kept 11 bases outside the gene matches. CDR3 size: 16 residues. Germline CDR1 reads DFQATT; CDR2 reads SNEGSKA (reference sequence). As DNA, the CDR3 is TGCAGTGCTGGACCCTTTTTGGGACAGGGGAACACTGAAGCTTTCTTT. Its translation is CSAGPFLGQGNTEAFF.

This clonotype was observed a handful of times. J is TRBJ1-6 and V is TRBV5-1; D gene uncertain. The CDR3 covers 14 residues. Germline V gives CDR1 SGHRS, CDR2 YFSETQ. Trimming stripped 0 bases from V and 5 bases from J, with 6 bases between. This CDR3 reads CASSLARNNSPLHF. The CDR3 region has the DNA TGCGCCAGCAGCTTGGCCAGAAATAATTCACCCCTCCACTTT.

The chain is built from TRBV30 and TRBJ2-7; 12 bases match TRBD2. CDR1 and CDR2 (germline): GTSNPN, SVGIG (reference sequence). CDR3 size: 14 residues. The ends lost 3 bases at V and 3 bases at J; junction bases unmatched: 3. CDR3 coding DNA: TGTGCCTGGAGCGGGACTAGCGGGTTCTACGAGCAGTACTTC. As protein: CAWSGTSGFYEQYF.

V usage is TRBV4-2 and J usage is TRBJ2-1; the match to TRBD1 covers 12 bases. This CDR3 is built from 15 residues. The germline V gene encodes CDR1 LGHNA and CDR2 YNFKEQ. Unmatched junction bases numbered 3, after V lost 4 bases and J lost 5 bases. This chain's CDR3 is CASSPGQGANNEQFF. As DNA, the CDR3 is TGTGCCAGCAGCCCGGGACAGGGGGCAAACAATGAGCAGTTCTTC.

This clonotype was seen a few times. This chain connects TRBV10-3 to TRBJ2-7, with TRBD2 identical over 10 bases. The CDR3 consists of 15 residues. Germline CDR1 and CDR2: ENHRY and SYGVKD. The junction had 5 bases not matched to a gene; V was cut back by 1 base and J by 5 bases. The CDR3 loop is CAISELASGGHEQYF. In DNA, the CDR3 is TGTGCCATCAGTGAGTTGGCTAGCGGGGGCCACGAGCAGTACTTC.

The V gene is TRBV25-1, the J gene TRBJ2-3; TRBD2 is a possible D gene (5 bases). The V end lost 6 bases, the J end lost 2 bases, and 9 bases lay between the germline ends. The CDR3 sequence is 13 residues long. The germline CDR1 and CDR2 sequences are MGHDK and SYGVNS. In DNA form, the CDR3 reads TGTGCCAGCAGGGACTCCCTCACAGATACGCAGTATTTT. It codes for CASRDSLTDTQYF.

V gene TRBV20-1 combines with J gene TRBJ2-1; possible D gene TRBD2, 6 bases. Deletions cut 1 base from V and 9 bases from J, with 10 bases between. This CDR3 spans 12 amino acids. Germline V gene data show CDR1 as DFQATT and CDR2 as SNEGSKA (reference sequence). The CDR3 region is CSARADYPEQFF. CDR3 coding DNA: TGCAGTGCTAGAGCGGACTACCCTGAGCAGTTCTTC.

This clonotype was counted many times. This chain links TRBV3-1 with TRBJ1-2; possibly TRBD1 for D (5 bases). The germline CDR1 and CDR2 sequences are LGHDT and YNNKEL (reference sequence). The CDR3 consists of 17 residues. The ends were cut back, 4 bases at V and 3 bases at J, with 21 bases in the middle. The CDR3, as DNA: TGTGCCAGCAGCCTCCGCCATTGGGGGGAGGTGGACTATGGCTACACCTTC. Translation: CASSLRHWGEVDYGYTF.

The chain is built from TRBV11-2 and TRBJ2-5; 9 nucleotides agree with TRBD2. The germline V gene has CDR1 SGHAT and CDR2 FQNNGV. The CDR3 sequence is 16 residues long. Trimming removed 1 base from V and 1 base from J; junction bases left unmatched: 4. CDR3 in DNA: TGTGCCAGCAGCTTAGTTCTAGCGGGGCCCCAAGAGACCCAGTACTTC. It translates to CASSLVLAGPQETQYF.